These T cell receptor beta chains were read from a single sample in a study of blood T cell repertoires in COVID-19. Assay used: immunoSEQ multiplex PCR; TCRdb lists only in-frame clones, some missing. Counted here are over 75,000 clones, around 86% occurring once; the ten biggest clones make up 20% to 30%. Sequencing used peripheral blood. The source is a human donor in a cohort sampled during active COVID-19. The CDR3 runs from the conserved cysteine through the conserved F or W. Each record gives: V gene, clone size, D gene, J gene, CDR3 length, CDR3 DNA, CDR3 protein. The D gene is left open where the match is weak. Only part of the rows carry a size: once, few, many, or a class if the clone is expanded.

TRBV6-5,once,TRBD1,TRBJ1-5,14,TGTGCCAGCACTTTCTCGGGACAGGGTCAGCCCCAGCATTTT,CASTFSGQGQPQHF
TRBV3-1/TRBV3-2,.,TRBD1,TRBJ1-4,18,TGTGCCAGCAGCCAAGATAGGACAGGAGATCTTTCTAATGAAAAACTGTTTTTT,CASSQDRTGDLSNEKLFF
TRBV4-3,.,TRBD1,TRBJ2-3,17,TGCGCCAGCAGCCAGTCCTCAGGGACAGGGAAGTCGGATACGCAGTATTTT,CASSQSSGTGKSDTQYF
TRBV5-1,.,TRBD1,TRBJ2-7,14,TGCGCCAGCAGCTCCGGGACAGGTCCCTACGAGCAGTACTTC,CASSSGTGPYEQYF
TRBV9,.,.,TRBJ2-7,14,TGTGCCAGCAGCGGTAAGGACAGCTCCTACGAGCAGTACTTC,CASSGKDSSYEQYF
TRBV3-1/TRBV3-2,once,.,TRBJ1-3,11,TGTGCCAGCAGCCTTACCGGGGCCATATATTTT,CASSLTGAIYF
TRBV12-5,once,.,TRBJ2-1,14,TGTGCGTCAGGGAAGGGGTCCCTCTACAATGAGCAGTTCTTC,CASGKGSLYNEQFF
TRBV6-5,.,TRBD2,TRBJ2-7,13,TGTGCCAGCAGGGCGGGGGAAAACTACGAGCAGTACTTC,CASRAGENYEQYF
TRBV28,.,TRBD2,TRBJ2-3,16,TGTGCCAGCAGTTTAGGCGCGGGAGGGCCTACAGATACGCAGTATTTT,CASSLGAGGPTDTQYF
TRBV6-2/TRBV6-3,.,.,TRBJ2-7,14,TGTGCCAGCAGTTACGAGGCTCAAGCGGGCGAGCAGTACTTC,CASSYEAQAGEQYF
TRBV28,.,.,TRBJ2-5,15,TGTGCCAGCAGTTCGCCGGCAGGGGTGCGAGAGACCCAGTACTTC,CASSSPAGVRETQYF
TRBV7-2,few,TRBD2,TRBJ2-7,14,TGTGCGGTCGGAGCGGGAGAAAGACCCTACGAGCAGTACTTC,CAVGAGERPYEQYF
TRBV6-2/TRBV6-3,.,TRBD2,TRBJ2-3,15,TGTGCCAGCAGTTTTAGCGGGGGGGTCACAGATACGCAGTATTTT,CASSFSGGVTDTQYF
TRBV9,.,TRBD2,TRBJ2-7,14,TGTGCCAGCGGGAGACTAGCGGATTCCTACGAGCAGTACTTC,CASGRLADSYEQYF
TRBV20-1,.,.,TRBJ2-1,11,TGCAGTGCTGCCCAGGGCAATGAGCAGTTCTTC,CSAAQGNEQFF
TRBV10-2,.,TRBD1,TRBJ1-6,14,TGCGCCAGCAGTCCGGGACAGGATAATTCACCCCTCCACTTT,CASSPGQDNSPLHF
TRBV7-2,few,.,TRBJ1-4,13,TGTGCCAGCGGGAGCAGAGTAGAGGAAAAACTGTTTTTT,CASGSRVEEKLFF
TRBV12-5,.,TRBD1,TRBJ1-2,13,TGTGCTAGTGGCCCGACAGGGGACTATGGCTACACCTTC,CASGPTGDYGYTF
TRBV5-1,.,TRBD1,TRBJ2-7,17,TGCGCCAGCAGCTTGGGAGTCCCGGGACAGAGGGAATACGAGCAGTACTTC,CASSLGVPGQREYEQYF
TRBV6-5,.,.,TRBJ1-5,15,TGTGCCAGCAGTCTCCAATCCTATAGCAATCAGCCCCAGCATTTT,CASSLQSYSNQPQHF
TRBV7-2,once,TRBD1,TRBJ1-4,16,TGTGCCAGCAGCACGACAGGGAATAGGGCTAATGAAAAACTGTTTTTT,CASSTTGNRANEKLFF
TRBV5-1,.,.,TRBJ2-7,15,TGCGCCAGCAGCCTCAGGGCGTTCAGCCCCGGCGAGCAGTACTTC,CASSLRAFSPGEQYF
TRBV6-6,.,.,TRBJ2-1,12,TGTGCCAGCAGTACCCGGTTGGATGAGCAGTTCTTC,CASSTRLDEQFF
TRBV5-6,.,TRBD1,TRBJ2-6,19,TGTGCCAGCAGATATCGGACAGGGGCTATGTCCTCTGGGGCCAACGTCCTGACTTTC,CASRYRTGAMSSGANVLTF
TRBV7-8,.,TRBD2,TRBJ2-7,15,TGTGCCAGCAGCCCGCTAGCGGCCGCTCACTACGAGCAGTACTTC,CASSPLAAAHYEQYF
TRBV28,.,TRBD1,TRBJ2-7,16,TGTGCCAGCAGCCCGATCGACCAGGGGGTGCGAAACGAGCAGTACTTC,CASSPIDQGVRNEQYF
TRBV7-8,.,.,TRBJ2-7,14,TGTGCCAGCAGCTTAACTCGGGCGGGCGACGAGCAGTACTTC,CASSLTRAGDEQYF
TRBV7-2,.,.,TRBJ1-6,12,TGTGCCAGCAGCGCTAGAGGTTCACCCCTCCACTTT,CASSARGSPLHF
TRBV6-2/TRBV6-3,.,TRBD1,TRBJ1-5,15,TGTGCCAGCAGTTCCAACCAGGGGGCGTATCAGCCCCAGCATTTT,CASSSNQGAYQPQHF
TRBV9,.,TRBD2,TRBJ2-7,14,TGTGCCAGCAGCGCCAGAGGACTAGTAGGCGAGCAGTACTTC,CASSARGLVGEQYF
TRBV19,.,.,TRBJ1-5,12,TGTGCCAGTTGGGGAGGGGGTCAGCCCCAGCATTTT,CASWGGGQPQHF
TRBV7-9,.,TRBD1,TRBJ2-6,18,TGTGCCAGCAGCTCCCGGGACAGCTTAAGCTCTGGGGCCAACGTCCTGACTTTC,CASSSRDSLSSGANVLTF
TRBV29-1,.,.,TRBJ2-1,14,TGCAGCGTTGCCGCTCTGCGGGAATACAATGAGCAGTTCTTC,CSVAALREYNEQFF
TRBV6-5,.,TRBD2,TRBJ2-7,14,TGTGCCAACCCCGGGAGGGCCCCTACGTTCGAGCAGTACTTC,CANPGRAPTFEQYF
TRBV3-1/TRBV3-2,few,TRBD1,TRBJ1-4,15,TGTGCCAGCAGCCGGCCGGTTTGGAAGGACAGGGGTTTGTTTTTT,CASSRPVWKDRGLFF
TRBV11-3,.,.,TRBJ1-1,12,TGTGCCAGCAGCCCCGACGGGACTGAAGCTTTCTTT,CASSPDGTEAFF
TRBV6-6,once,.,TRBJ1-1,13,TGTGCCAGCAGGAAAGACAGTAACACTGAAGCTTTCTTT,CASRKDSNTEAFF
TRBV18,few,.,TRBJ2-2,16,TGTGCCAGCTCACCCGACGGGGATCATAACACCGGGGAGCTGTTTTTT,CASSPDGDHNTGELFF
TRBV11-2,.,TRBD1,TRBJ1-1,15,TGTGCCAGCAGCTTTTCAGGGACAGAGGCCACTGAAGCTTTCTTT,CASSFSGTEATEAFF
TRBV27,.,.,TRBJ2-2,14,TGTGCCAGCAGTTTATCGGCCGGGGCCGGGGAGCTGTTTTTT,CASSLSAGAGELFF
TRBV7-3,.,TRBD2,TRBJ2-3,17,TGTGCCAGCAGCTCCGGGACTAGCGGGAGCGGCTCAGATACGCAGTATTTT,CASSSGTSGSGSDTQYF
TRBV6-5,.,.,TRBJ2-2,14,TGTGCCAGCAACCAGGGGAGCGACACCGGGGAGCTGTTTTTT,CASNQGSDTGELFF
TRBV15,.,TRBD2,TRBJ2-3,17,TGTGCCACCAGCAAGGGGGTAGCGGGAGCGTTCACAGATACGCAGTATTTT,CATSKGVAGAFTDTQYF
TRBV27,.,TRBD2,TRBJ2-7,16,TGTGCCAGCAGTCCCGGACTAGCTAGATTCCCCAGCGAGCAGTACTTC,CASSPGLARFPSEQYF
TRBV9,.,TRBD1,TRBJ2-2,19,TGTGCCAGCAGCCTTAATTCAATGTCGACAGGGGGGTACACCGGGGAGCTGTTTTTT,CASSLNSMSTGGYTGELFF
TRBV10-2,.,.,TRBJ2-7,14,TGCGCCAGCAGTGACTGGCGGCGAAACTACGAGCAGTACTTC,CASSDWRRNYEQYF
TRBV6-5,.,TRBD2,TRBJ2-3,14,TGTGCCAGCAGAGCGGGAGGGACCACAGATACGCAGTATTTT,CASRAGGTTDTQYF
TRBV9,.,TRBD1,TRBJ1-6,15,TGTGCCAGCAGCTTTCGGGACAGGGGGAATTCACCCCTCCACTTT,CASSFRDRGNSPLHF
TRBV6-5,.,.,TRBJ1-5,15,TGTGCCAGCAGCCCGGGACAAAACAATAATCAGCCCCAGCATTTT,CASSPGQNNNQPQHF
TRBV5-1,once,TRBD2,TRBJ2-1,17,TGCGCCAGCAGCGGGGGACTAGGCGGGATTTCCTACAATGAGCAGTTCTTC,CASSGGLGGISYNEQFF
TRBV5-1,few,.,TRBJ2-5,11,TGCGCCAGCAGCCTGGGACTGGACCAGTACTTC,CASSLGLDQYF
TRBV2,many,.,TRBJ1-2,13,TGTGCCAGCAGTGGACTAGAGACCTATGGCTACACCTTC,CASSGLETYGYTF
TRBV28,.,TRBD2,TRBJ2-1,15,TGTGCCAGCCACCTAGCGGGAGGGTTTTTCGATGAGCAGTTCTTC,CASHLAGGFFDEQFF